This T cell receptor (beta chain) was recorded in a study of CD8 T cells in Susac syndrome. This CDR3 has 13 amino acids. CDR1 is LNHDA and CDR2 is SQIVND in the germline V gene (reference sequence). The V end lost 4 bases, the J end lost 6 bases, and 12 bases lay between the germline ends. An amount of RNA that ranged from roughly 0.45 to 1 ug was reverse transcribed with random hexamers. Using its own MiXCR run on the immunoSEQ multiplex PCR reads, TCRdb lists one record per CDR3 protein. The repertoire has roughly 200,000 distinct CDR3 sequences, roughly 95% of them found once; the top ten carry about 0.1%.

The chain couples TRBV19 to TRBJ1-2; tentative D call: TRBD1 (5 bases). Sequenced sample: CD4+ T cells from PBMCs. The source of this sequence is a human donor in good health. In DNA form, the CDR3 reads TGTGCCAGTAGTACCCGCCGGGGGGATGGCTACACCTTC. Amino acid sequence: CASSTRRGDGYTF.